The text below deals with one T cell receptor (beta chain). Here immunoSEQ multiplex PCR was the method, and the copy in TCRdb shows in-frame clones only, minus some. The sample includes fewer than 90,000 clones, about four fifths of them seen just once. The record originates from a study of OX40 agonist ivuxolimab in advanced cancers. Study at large: A mean age of approximately 60 years, range roughly 23 to 85, was recorded, and roughly 83% were male.

The CDR3 has 16 residues. V lost 1 base to trimming and J lost 6 bases; unmatched junction nucleotides: 3. CDR1 and CDR2 (germline): SGHRS, YFSETQ. The sequence derives from an adult with an advanced solid tumor such as melanoma, head and neck, liver or kidney cancer. This sequence joins TRBV5-1 and TRBJ2-2; 13 bases map to TRBD2. This specimen was CD4+ or CD8+ T cells sorted from blood, taken in a trial of the OX40 agonist ivuxolimab. The CDR3 sequence: CASSLTSGGAAGELFF. CDR3 nucleotides: TGCGCCAGCAGCTTGACTAGCGGGGGGGCCGCCGGGGAGCTGTTTTTT.